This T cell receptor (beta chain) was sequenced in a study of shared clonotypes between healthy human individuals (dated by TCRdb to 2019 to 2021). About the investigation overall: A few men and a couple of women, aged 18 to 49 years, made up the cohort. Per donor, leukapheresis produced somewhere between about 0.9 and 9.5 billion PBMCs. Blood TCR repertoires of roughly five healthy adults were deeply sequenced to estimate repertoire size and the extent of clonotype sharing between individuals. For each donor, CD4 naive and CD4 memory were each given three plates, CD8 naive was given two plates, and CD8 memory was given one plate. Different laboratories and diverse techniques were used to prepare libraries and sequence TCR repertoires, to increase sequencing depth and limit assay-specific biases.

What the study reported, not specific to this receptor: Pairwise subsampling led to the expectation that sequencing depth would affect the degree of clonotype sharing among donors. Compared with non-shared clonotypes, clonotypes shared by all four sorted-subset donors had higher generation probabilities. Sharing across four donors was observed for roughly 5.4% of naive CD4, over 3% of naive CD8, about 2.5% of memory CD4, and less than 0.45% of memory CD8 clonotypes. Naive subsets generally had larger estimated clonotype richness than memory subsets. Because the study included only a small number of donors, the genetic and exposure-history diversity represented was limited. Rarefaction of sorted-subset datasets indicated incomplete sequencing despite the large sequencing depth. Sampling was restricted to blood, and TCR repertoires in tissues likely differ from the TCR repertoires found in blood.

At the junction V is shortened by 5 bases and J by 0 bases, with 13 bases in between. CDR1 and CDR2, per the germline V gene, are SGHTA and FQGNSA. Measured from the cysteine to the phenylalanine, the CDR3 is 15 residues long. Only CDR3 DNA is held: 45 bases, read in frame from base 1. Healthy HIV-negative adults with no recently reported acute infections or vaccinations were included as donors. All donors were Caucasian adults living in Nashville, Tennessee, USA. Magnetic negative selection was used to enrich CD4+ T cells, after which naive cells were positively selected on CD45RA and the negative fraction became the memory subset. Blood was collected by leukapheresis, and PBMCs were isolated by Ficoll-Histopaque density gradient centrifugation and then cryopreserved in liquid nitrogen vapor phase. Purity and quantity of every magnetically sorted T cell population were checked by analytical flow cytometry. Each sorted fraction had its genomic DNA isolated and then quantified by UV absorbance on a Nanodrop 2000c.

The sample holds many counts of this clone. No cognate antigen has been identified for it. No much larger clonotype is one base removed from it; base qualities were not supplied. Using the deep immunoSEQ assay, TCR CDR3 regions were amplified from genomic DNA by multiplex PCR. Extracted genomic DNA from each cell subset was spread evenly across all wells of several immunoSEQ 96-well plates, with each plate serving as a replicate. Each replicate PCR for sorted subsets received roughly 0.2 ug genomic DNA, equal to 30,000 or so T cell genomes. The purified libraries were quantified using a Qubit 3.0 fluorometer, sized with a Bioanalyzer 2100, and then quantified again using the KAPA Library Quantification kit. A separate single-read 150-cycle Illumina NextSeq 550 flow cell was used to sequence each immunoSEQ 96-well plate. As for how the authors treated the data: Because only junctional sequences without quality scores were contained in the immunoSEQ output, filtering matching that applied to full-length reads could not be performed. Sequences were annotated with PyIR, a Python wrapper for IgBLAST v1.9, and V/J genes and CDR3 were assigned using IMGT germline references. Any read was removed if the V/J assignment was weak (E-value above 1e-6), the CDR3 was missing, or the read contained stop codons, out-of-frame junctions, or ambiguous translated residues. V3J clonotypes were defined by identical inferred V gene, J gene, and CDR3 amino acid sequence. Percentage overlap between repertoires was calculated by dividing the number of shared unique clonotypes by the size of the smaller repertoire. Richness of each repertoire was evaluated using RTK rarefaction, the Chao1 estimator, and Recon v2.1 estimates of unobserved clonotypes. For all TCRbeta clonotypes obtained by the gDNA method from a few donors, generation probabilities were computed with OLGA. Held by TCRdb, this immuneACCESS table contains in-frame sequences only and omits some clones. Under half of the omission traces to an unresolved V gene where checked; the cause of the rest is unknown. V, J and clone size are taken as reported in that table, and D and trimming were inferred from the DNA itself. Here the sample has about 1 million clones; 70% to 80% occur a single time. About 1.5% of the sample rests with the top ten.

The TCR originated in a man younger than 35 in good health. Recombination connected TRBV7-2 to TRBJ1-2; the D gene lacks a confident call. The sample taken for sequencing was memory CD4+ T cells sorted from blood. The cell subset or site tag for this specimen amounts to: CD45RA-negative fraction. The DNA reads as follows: TGTGCCAGCAGCCCTACTAGCGTAGCTAACTATGGCTACACCTTC. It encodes CASSPTSVANYGYTF.